The clone carrying this T cell receptor (beta chain) was counted between two and nine times. Sequencing targeted expressed TCRB transcripts, as all isolated RNA had been reverse transcribed. TCRdb keeps only in-frame clones here, not all; method: immunoSEQ multiplex PCR. The table records some 240,000 clones, about a tenth of them present only once. These data belong to a study of beta chain features in type 1 diabetes. Trimming cost V 4 bases and J 5 bases; bases outside gene matches: 1. The germline gives CDR1 KGHSH, CDR2 LQKENI. There are 12 residues in the CDR3. Sequencing used central memory CD4+ T cells from blood. The chain joins TRBV18 to TRBJ2-7; 8 bases fit TRBD1. This sequence was found in a man between 18 and 29 years old in good health. The CDR3 region has the DNA TGTGCCAGCTCACAGACAGGGGACGAGCAGTACTTC. Translated, it gives CASSQTGDEQYF.